This paragraph reports one T cell receptor beta chain. This entry belongs to a study of blood T cell repertoires in COVID-19. Study background: Sites across the United States, Italy and Spain contributed samples from acute and convalescent COVID-19. T cells, B-cell-depleted T cells, or PBMCs provided the cDNA or gDNA that served as material.

Methods used by the authors: Estimation of nucleated cell counts relied on the amplification of reference gene primers. The table came from immunoSEQ multiplex PCR; TCRdb's copy has only in-frame clones and leaves some out. That table gives V, J and clone size, and the DNA gave D and trimming. The table shows about 61,000 clones, with about 90% occurring only once. Germline values: CDR1 MNHEY, CDR2 SMNVEV (reference sequence). This CDR3 is built from 15 residues. The trim removed 3 bases at V and 5 bases at J, leaving 6 bases unmatched. Input material: peripheral blood. This TCR came from an elderly man in a cohort sampled during active COVID-19. The rearrangement links TRBV27 to TRBJ1-2; 10 positions agree with TRBD1. CDR3 sequence (DNA): TGTGCCAGCAGTTTCAAGACAGGGGGCAATTATGGCTACACCTTC. It translates to CASSFKTGGNYGYTF.